The sequence of this T cell receptor beta chain was determined in a study of CD8 T cells in Susac syndrome. This CDR3 comprises 14 residues. In germline, CDR1 is SGHAT, CDR2 FQNNGV. V was cut by 5 bases and J by 7 bases, with 15 bases left in between. An input of about 0.5 to 1 ug of RNA was subjected to reverse transcription using random hexamers. With immunoSEQ multiplex PCR, TCR beta CDR3 was amplified across 54 Vbeta and 13 Jbeta. TCRdb analysed the immunoSEQ multiplex PCR reads with MiXCR anew, one entry per CDR3 protein. The sample records 75,000 to 95,000 distinct CDR3 sequences, 80% to 95% being singletons. This clonotype was detected a few times. CD8+ and CD4+ T cells from blood underwent TCR beta sequencing, which was carried out in a high-throughput format.

The sequence came from a human donor with Susac syndrome. Sequenced: CD8+ T cells from PBMCs. The chain uses TRBV11-2 and TRBJ2-1; D unclear. Here the CDR3 DNA reads TGTGCCAGCAGCATGGTCTCAGTCGGGAATGAGCAGTTCTTC. This translates into CASSMVSVGNEQFF.